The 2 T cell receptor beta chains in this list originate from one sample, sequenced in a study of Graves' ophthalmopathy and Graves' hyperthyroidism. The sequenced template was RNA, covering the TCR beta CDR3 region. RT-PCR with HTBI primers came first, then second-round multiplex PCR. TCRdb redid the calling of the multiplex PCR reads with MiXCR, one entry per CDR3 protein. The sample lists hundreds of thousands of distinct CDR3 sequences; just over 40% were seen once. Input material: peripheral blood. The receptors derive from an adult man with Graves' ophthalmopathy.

The CDR3: CASSSSGAKLFF. The CDR3 DNA reads as TGTGCCAGCAGCTCCTCGGGGGCAAAACTGTTTTTT. The chain combines TRBV7-2 with TRBJ1-4; TRBD1 is a possible D gene (6 bases). This CDR3 contains 12 residues. Germline loops: CDR1 SGHTA, CDR2 FQGNSA. Trimming removed 4 bases from V and 10 bases from J, with 10 bases in between.

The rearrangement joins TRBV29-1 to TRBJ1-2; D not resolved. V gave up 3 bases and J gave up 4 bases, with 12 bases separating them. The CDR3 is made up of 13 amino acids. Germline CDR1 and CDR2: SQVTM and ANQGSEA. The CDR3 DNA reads TGCAGCGTTGATTACAGCATGCCCTATGGCTACACCTTC. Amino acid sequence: CSVDYSMPYGYTF.